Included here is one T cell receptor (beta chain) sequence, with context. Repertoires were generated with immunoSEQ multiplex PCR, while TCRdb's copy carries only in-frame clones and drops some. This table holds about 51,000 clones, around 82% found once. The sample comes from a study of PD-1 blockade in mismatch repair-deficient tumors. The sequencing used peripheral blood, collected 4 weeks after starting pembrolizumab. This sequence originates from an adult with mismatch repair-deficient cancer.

The CDR3 here is CASSLVGGPISSEQYF. In DNA, the CDR3 is TGTGCCAGCAGTTTAGTGGGAGGGCCCATATCTAGCGAGCAGTACTTC. The chain has TRBV27 and TRBJ2-7, with 7 positions matching TRBD2. The CDR3 runs to 16 residues. CDR1 is MNHEY and CDR2 is SMNVEV in the germline V gene (reference sequence). Losses at the gene ends were 2 bases for V and 6 bases for J; bases not matched to a gene: 13.